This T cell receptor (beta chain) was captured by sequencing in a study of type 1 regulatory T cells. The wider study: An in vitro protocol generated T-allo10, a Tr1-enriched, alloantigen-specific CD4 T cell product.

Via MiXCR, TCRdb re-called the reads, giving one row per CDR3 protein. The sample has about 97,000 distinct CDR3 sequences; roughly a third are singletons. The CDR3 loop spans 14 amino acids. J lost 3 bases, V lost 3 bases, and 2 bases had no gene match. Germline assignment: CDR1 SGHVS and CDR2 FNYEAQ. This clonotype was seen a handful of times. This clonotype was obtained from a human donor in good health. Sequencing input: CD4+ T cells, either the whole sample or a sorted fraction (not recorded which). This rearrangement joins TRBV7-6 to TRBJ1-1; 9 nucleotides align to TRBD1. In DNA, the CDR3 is TGTGCCAGCAGCTTTAGGACAGGGGACACTGAAGCTTTCTTT. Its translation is CASSFRTGDTEAFF.